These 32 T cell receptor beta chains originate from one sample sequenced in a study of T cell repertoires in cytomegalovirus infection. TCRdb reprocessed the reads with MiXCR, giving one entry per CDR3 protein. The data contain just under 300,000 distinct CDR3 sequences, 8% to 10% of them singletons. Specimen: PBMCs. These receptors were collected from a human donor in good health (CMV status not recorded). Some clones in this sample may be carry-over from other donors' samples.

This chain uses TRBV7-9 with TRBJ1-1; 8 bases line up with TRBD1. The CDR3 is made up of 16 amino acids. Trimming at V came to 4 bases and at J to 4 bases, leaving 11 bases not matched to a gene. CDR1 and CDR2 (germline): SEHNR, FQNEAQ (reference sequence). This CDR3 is CASSSGAGGGSTEAFF. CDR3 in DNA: TGTGCCAGCAGCTCCGGCGCAGGGGGCGGTAGCACTGAAGCTTTCTTT.

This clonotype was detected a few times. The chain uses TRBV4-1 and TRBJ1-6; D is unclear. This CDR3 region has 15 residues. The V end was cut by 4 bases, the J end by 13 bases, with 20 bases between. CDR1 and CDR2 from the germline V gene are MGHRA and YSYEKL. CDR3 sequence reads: CASSLHMTRVGPLHF. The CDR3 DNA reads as TGCGCCAGCAGCCTACATATGACACGAGTTGGGCCCCTCCACTTT.

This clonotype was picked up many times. CDR3 DNA sequence: TGCAGTGCTAGAGACCCCGGGACCCATTCATACAATGAGCAGTTCTTC. Translating gives CSARDPGTHSYNEQFF. V and J are TRBV20-1 and TRBJ2-1; either TRBD1 or TRBD2 may supply D (5 bases each). This CDR3 comprises 16 residues. V was trimmed by 0 bases and J by 4 bases, leaving 16 bases between them. The germline V gene encodes CDR1 DFQATT and CDR2 SNEGSKA (reference sequence).

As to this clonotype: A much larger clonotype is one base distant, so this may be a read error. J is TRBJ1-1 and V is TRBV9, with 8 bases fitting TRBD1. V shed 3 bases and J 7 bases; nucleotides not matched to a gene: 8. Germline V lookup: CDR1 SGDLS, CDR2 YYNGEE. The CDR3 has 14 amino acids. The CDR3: CASSAYAGGLEAFF. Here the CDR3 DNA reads TGTGCCAGCAGCGCCTACGCAGGGGGCCTTGAAGCTTTCTTT. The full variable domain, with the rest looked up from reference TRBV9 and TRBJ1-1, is DSGVTQTPKHLITATGQRVTLRCSPRSGDLSVYWYQQSLDQGLQFLIQYYNGEERAKGNILERFSAQQFPDLHSELNLSSLELGDSALYFCASSAYAGGLEAFFGQGTRLTVV.

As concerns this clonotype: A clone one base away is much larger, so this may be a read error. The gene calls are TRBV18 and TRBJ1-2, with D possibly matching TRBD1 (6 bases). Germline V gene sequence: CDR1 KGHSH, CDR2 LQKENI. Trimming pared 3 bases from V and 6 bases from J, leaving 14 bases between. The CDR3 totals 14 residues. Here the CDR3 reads CASSPGPGVNGYTF. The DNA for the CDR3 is TGTGCCAGCTCACCTGGTCCAGGGGTCAATGGCTACACCTTC. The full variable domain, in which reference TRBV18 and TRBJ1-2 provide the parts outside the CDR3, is NAGVMQNPRHLVRRRGQEARLRCSPMKGHSHVYWYRQLPEEGLKFMVYLQKENIIDESGMPKERFSAEFPKEGPSILRIQQVVRGDSAAYFCASSPGPGVNGYTFGSGTRLTVV.

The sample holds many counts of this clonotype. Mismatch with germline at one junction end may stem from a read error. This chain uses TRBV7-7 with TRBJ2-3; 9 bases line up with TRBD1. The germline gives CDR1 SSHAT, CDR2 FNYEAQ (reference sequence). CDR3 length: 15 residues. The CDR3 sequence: CASSPGTGPTDTQYF. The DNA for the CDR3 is TGTGCTAGCAGCCCCGGGACAGGGCCCACAGATACGCAGTATTTT.

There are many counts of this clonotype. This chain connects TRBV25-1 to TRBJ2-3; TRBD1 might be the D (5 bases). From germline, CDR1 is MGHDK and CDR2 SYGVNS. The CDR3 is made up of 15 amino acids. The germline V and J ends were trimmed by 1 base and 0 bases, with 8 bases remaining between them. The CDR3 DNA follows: TGTGCCAGCAGTGAATCCGGACACAGCACAGATACGCAGTATTTT. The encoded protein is CASSESGHSTDTQYF.

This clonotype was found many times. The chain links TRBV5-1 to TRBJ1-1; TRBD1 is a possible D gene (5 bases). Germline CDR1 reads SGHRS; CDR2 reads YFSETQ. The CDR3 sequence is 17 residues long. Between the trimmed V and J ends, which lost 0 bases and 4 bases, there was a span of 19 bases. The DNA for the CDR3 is TGCGCCAGCAGCTTGGGGGAGCGGGGGATGCTGATCACTGAAGCTTTCTTT. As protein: CASSLGERGMLITEAFF. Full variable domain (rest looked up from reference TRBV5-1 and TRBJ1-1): KAGVTQTPRYLIKTRGQQVTLSCSPISGHRSVSWYQQTPGQGLQFLFEYFSETQRNKGNFPGRFSGRQFSNSRSEMNVSTLELGDSALYLCASSLGERGMLITEAFFGQGTRLTVV.

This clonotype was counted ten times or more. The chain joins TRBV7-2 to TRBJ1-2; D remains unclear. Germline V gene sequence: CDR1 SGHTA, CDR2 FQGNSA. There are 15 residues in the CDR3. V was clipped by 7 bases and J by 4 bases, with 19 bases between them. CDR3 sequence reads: CASTPTPGKGYGYTF. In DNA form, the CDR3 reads TGTGCCAGCACGCCGACCCCCGGAAAGGGCTATGGCTACACCTTC.

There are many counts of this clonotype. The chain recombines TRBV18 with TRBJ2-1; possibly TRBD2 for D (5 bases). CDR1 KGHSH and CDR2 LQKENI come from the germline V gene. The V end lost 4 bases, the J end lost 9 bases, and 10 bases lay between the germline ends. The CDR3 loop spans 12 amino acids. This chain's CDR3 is CASSLSEIEQFF. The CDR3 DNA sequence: TGTGCCAGCTCACTTAGCGAGATTGAGCAGTTCTTC.

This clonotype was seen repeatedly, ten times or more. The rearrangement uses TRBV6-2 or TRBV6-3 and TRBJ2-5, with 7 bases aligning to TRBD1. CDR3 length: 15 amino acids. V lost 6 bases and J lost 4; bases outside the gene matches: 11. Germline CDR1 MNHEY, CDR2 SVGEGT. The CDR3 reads CASRDIRGQGETQYF. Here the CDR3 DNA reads TGTGCCAGCAGAGATATAAGGGGGCAAGGAGAGACCCAGTACTTC.

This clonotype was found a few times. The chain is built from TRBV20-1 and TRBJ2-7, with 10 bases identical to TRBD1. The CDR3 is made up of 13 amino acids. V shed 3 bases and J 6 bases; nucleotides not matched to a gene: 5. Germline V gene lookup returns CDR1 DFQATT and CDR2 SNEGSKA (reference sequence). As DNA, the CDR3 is TGCAGTGCTAGGAGGGACAGGGGATCCGAGCAGTACGTC. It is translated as CSARRDRGSEQYV.

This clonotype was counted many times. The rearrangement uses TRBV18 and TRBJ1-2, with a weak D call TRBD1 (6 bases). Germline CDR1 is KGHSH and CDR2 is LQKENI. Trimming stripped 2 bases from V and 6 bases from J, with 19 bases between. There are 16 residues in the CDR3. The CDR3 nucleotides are TGTGCCAGCTCACCAAGCCAGGGGACCCTTTCTAATGGCTACACCTTC. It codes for CASSPSQGTLSNGYTF.

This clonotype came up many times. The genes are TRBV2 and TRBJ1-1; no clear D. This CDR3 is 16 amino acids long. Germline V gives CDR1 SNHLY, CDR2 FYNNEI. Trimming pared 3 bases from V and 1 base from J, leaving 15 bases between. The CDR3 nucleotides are TGTGCCAGCAGTGACTCAGCCTTGATCCCGAACACTGAAGCTTTCTTT. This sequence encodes CASSDSALIPNTEAFF.

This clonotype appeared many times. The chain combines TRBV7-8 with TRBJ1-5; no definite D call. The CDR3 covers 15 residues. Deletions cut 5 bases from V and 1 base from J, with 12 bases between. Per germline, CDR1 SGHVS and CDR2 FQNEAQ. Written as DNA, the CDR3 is TGTGCCAGCAGCGCTCCGGGCGCGAGCAATCAGCCCCAGCATTTT. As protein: CASSAPGASNQPQHF.

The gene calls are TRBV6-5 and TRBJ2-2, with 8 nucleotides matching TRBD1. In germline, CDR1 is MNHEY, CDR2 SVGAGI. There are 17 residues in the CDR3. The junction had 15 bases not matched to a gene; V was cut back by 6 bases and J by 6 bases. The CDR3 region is CASRPSPGTGTAGELFF. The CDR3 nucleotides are TGTGCCAGCAGGCCTTCACCCGGGACAGGCACGGCCGGGGAGCTGTTTTTT.

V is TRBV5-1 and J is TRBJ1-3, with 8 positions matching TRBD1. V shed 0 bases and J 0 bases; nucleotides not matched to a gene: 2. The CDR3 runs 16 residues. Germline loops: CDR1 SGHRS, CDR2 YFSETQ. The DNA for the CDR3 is TGCGCCAGCAGCTTGGCGGGACAGGCCTCTGGAAACACCATATATTTT. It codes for CASSLAGQASGNTIYF.

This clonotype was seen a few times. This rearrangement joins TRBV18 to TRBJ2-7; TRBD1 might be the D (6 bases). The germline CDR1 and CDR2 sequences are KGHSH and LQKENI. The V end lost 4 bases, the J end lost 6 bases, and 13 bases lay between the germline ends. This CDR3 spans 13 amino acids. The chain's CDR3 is CASSLGTRGEQYV. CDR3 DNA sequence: TGTGCCAGCTCACTTGGGACAAGGGGCGAGCAGTACGTC.

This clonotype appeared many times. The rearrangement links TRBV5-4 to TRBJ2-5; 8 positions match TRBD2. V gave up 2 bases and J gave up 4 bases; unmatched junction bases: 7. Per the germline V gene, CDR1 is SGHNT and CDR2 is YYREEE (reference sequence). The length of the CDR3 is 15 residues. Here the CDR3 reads CASSFSGGPSETQYF. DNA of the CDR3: TGTGCCAGCAGCTTCTCGGGGGGGCCGTCAGAGACCCAGTACTTC.

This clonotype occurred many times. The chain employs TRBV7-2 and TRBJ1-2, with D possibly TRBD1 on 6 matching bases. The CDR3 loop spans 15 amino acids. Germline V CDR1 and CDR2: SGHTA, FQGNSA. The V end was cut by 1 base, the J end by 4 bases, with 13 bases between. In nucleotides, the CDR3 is TGTGCCAGCAGCTTAGATAGGGGGACGGGCTATGGCTACACCTTC. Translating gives CASSLDRGTGYGYTF.

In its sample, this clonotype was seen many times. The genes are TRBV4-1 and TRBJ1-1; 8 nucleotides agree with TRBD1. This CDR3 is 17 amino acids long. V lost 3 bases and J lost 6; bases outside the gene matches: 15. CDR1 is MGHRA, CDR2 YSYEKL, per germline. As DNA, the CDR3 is TGCGCCAGCAGCCAGGGTCCGGGGGTCCAGGGGGCCTCTGAAGCTTTCTTT. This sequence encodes CASSQGPGVQGASEAFF.

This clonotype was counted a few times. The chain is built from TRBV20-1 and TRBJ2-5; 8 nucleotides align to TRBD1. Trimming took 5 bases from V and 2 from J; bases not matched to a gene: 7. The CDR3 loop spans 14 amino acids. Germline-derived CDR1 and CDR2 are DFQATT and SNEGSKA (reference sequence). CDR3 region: CSAFSGGTQETQYF. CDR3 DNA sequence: TGCAGTGCTTTTTCAGGGGGCACACAAGAGACCCAGTACTTC.

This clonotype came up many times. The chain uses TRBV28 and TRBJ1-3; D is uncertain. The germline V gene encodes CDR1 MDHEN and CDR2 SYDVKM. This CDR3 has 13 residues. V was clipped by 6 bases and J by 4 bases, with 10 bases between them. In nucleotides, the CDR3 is TGTGCCAGCAGCTTAGACTCCGGAAACACCATATATTTT. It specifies CASSLDSGNTIYF.

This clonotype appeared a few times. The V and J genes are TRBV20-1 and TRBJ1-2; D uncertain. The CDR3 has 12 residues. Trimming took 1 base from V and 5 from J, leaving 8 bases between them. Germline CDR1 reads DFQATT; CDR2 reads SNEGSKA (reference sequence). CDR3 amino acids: CSARVRVYGYTF. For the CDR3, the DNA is TGCAGTGCTAGAGTTAGGGTTTATGGCTACACCTTC.

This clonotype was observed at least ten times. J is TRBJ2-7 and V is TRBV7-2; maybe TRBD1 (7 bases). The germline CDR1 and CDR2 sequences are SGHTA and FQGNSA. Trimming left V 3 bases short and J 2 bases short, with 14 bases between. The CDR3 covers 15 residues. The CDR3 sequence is CASSLRPGGTYEQYV. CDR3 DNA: TGTGCCAGCAGCTTGAGGCCAGGGGGGACCTACGAGCAGTACGTC.

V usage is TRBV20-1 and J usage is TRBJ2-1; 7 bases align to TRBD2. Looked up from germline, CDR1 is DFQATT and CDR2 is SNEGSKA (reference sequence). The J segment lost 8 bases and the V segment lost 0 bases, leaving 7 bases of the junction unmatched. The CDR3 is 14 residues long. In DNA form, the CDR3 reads TGCAGTGCTAGAGATTGGGAAGCGGGACATGAGCAGTTCTTC. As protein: CSARDWEAGHEQFF.

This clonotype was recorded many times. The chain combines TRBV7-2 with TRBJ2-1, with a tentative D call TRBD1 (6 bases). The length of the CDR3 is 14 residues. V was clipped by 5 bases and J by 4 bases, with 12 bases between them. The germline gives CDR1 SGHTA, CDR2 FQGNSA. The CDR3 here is CASSVLQGYNEQFF. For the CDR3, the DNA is TGTGCCAGCAGCGTCCTCCAGGGGTACAATGAGCAGTTCTTC.

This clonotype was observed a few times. The CDR3 protein is CASFSTSLPNEQFF. CDR3 bases: TGTGCCAGCTTCTCGACTAGCCTACCCAATGAGCAGTTCTTC. This sequence joins TRBV28 and TRBJ2-1; 7 nucleotides align to TRBD2. The CDR3 is 14 amino acids. Germline V gene lookup returns CDR1 MDHEN and CDR2 SYDVKM. V lost 8 bases and J lost 6; bases outside the gene matches: 10.

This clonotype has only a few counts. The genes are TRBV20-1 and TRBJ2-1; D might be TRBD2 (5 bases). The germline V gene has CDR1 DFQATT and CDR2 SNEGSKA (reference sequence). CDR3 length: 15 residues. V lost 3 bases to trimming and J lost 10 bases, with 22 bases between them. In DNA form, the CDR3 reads TGCAGTGCTAGTGGGCTAGCCCGGGGTAAAAAGGAGCAGTTCTTC. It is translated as CSASGLARGKKEQFF.

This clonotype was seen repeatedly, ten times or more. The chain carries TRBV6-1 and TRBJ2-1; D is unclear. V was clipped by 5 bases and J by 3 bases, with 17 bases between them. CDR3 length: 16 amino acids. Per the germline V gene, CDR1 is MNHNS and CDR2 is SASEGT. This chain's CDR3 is CASSSPVRRDYNEQFF. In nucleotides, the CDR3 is TGTGCCAGCAGTTCCCCAGTGCGACGCGACTACAATGAGCAGTTCTTC.

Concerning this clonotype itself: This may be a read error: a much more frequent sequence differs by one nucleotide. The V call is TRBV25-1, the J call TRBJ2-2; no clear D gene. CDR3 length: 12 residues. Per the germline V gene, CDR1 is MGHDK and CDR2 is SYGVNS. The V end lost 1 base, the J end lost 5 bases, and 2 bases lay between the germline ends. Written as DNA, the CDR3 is TGTGCCAGCAGTGAATGGACCGGGGAGCTGTTTTTT. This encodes CASSEWTGELFF.

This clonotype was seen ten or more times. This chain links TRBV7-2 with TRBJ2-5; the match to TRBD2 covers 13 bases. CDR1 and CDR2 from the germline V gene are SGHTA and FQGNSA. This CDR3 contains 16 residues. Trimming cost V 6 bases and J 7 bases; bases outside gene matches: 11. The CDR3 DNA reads TGTGCCAGCAGATCGGGACTAGCGGGGACTGGGGGGACCCAGTACTTC. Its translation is CASRSGLAGTGGTQYF. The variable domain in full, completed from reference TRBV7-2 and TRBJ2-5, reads GAGVSQSPSNKVTEKGKDVELRCDPISGHTALYWYRQSLGQGLEFLIYFQGNSAPDKSGLPSDRFSAERTGGSVSTLTIQRTQQEDSAVYLCASRSGLAGTGGTQYFGPGTRLLVL.